The next 8 T cell receptor beta chains were all read from a single sample in a study of cytomegalovirus exposure and HLA in healthy donors. Primers for the PCR totalled 60 Vbeta and 13 Jbeta. This table comes from immunoSEQ multiplex PCR, and its TCRdb copy is limited to in-frame clones, with some not included. The sample carries under 200,000 clones, more than 70% recorded once. The specimen sequenced was PBMCs. The receptors were sampled from a woman between 50 and 59 years old in good health and CMV-seropositive.

The sample holds a few counts of this clone. The chain carries TRBV7-3 and TRBJ1-2; 7 bases match TRBD1. This CDR3 is 13 amino acids long. After removal of 6 bases from V and 7 bases from J, the junction contained 8 bases not matched to a gene. The germline V gene has CDR1 SGHTA and CDR2 FQGTGA. CDR3 protein: CASSYTGVSGYTF. The CDR3 bases are TGTGCCAGCAGTTATACAGGGGTAAGTGGCTACACCTTC.

This clone was seen more than once but under ten times. In the same sample, other DNA sequences code for this CDR3. The genes are TRBV18 and TRBJ1-1; D call uncertain. Between the trimmed V and J ends, which lost 3 bases and 0 bases, there was a span of 5 bases. This CDR3 comprises 13 residues. Germline CDR1 KGHSH, CDR2 LQKENI. CDR3: CASSPDMNTEAFF. The CDR3, as DNA: TGTGCCAGCTCACCCGACATGAACACTGAAGCTTTCTTT.

This chain uses TRBV5-1 with TRBJ2-2, with 9 nucleotides matching TRBD1. Trimming cost V 4 bases and J 3 bases; bases outside gene matches: 7. The length of the CDR3 is 16 residues. Germline V gives CDR1 SGHRS, CDR2 YFSETQ. The CDR3 is CASSPGQGLDTGELFF. In nucleotides, the CDR3 is TGCGCCAGCAGCCCCGGACAGGGGTTGGACACCGGGGAGCTGTTTTTT.

This chain joins TRBV2 and TRBJ2-3, with TRBD2 matching 7 bases. Germline V gene sequence: CDR1 SNHLY, CDR2 FYNNEI. With 6 bases clipped from V and 0 bases from J, the junction kept 12 bases outside the gene matches. The length of the CDR3 is 17 residues. DNA of the CDR3: TGTGCCAGCAGGCAGGAACTAGCGCGCCGTAGCACAGATACGCAGTATTTT. Protein product: CASRQELARRSTDTQYF.

CDR3 DNA: TGTGCCAGTAGTCCCCCTAGCTGGGCAGATACGCAGTATTTT. Translation gives CASSPPSWADTQYF. The chain links TRBV19 to TRBJ2-3; D perhaps matches TRBD2 (5 bases). Germline assignment: CDR1 LNHDA and CDR2 SQIVND (reference sequence). V shed 5 bases and J shed 4 bases, with 13 bases lying between them. The CDR3 loop spans 14 amino acids.

This clone was counted between two and nine times. As DNA, the CDR3 is TGCGCCAGCAGCCAAGAATCGGGGGACTCGACTCACGAAAAACTGTTTTTT. Translating it yields CASSQESGDSTHEKLFF. The gene calls are TRBV4-1 and TRBJ1-4; D perhaps matches TRBD1 (5 bases). The CDR3 is 17 residues long. Germline assignment: CDR1 MGHRA and CDR2 YSYEKL. The V and J ends lost 0 bases and 8 bases respectively, with 19 bases between them.

V gene TRBV28 combines with J gene TRBJ2-3, with TRBD1 matching 10 bases. CDR1 and CDR2 (germline): MDHEN, SYDVKM. CDR3 size: 16 residues. Trimming at V came to 3 bases and at J to 3 bases, leaving 6 bases not matched to a gene. Written as DNA, the CDR3 is TGTGCCAGCAGTTTGGGGACAGGGGTTGAGACAGATACGCAGTATTTT. It codes for CASSLGTGVETDTQYF.

CDR3 amino acids: CASSRGGGHTDTQYF. The CDR3 coding sequence is TGCGCCAGCAGCCGGGGGGGCGGCCACACAGATACGCAGTATTTT. The rearrangement links TRBV4-3 to TRBJ2-3, with TRBD2 as a possible D gene (7 bases). V was pared by 4 bases and J by 2 bases, with 13 bases between. Germline assignment: CDR1 LGHNA and CDR2 YSLEER. The CDR3 is 15 amino acids.